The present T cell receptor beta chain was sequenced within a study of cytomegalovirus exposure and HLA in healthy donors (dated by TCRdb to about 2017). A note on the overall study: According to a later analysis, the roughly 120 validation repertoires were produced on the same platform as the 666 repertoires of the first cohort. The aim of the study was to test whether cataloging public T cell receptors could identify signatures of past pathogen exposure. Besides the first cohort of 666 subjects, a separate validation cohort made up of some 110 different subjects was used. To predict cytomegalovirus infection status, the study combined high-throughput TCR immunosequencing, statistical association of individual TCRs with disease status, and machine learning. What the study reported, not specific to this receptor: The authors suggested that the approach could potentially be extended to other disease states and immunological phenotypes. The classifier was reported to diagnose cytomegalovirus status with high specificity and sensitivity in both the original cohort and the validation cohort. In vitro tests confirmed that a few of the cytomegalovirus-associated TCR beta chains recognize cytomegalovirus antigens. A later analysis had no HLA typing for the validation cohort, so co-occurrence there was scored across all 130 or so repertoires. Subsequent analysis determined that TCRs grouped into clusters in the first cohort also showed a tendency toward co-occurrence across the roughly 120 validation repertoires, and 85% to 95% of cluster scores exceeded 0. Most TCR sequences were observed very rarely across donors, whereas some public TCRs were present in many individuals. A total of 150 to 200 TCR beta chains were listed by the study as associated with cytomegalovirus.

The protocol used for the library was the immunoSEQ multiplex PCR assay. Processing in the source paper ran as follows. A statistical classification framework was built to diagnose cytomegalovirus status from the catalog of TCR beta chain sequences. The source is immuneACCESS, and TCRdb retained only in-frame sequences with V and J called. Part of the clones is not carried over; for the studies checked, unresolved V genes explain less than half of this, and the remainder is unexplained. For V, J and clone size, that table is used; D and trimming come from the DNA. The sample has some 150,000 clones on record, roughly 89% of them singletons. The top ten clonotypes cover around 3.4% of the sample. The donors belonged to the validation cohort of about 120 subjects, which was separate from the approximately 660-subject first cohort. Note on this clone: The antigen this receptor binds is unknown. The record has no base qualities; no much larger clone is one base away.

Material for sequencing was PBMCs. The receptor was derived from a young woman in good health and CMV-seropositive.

The sequenced DNA: TGTGCCAGCAGTTTAGCAGGGGACGTCCAAGAGACCCAGTACTTC. This gives the protein CASSLAGDVQETQYF. The chain was built from TRBV27 and TRBJ2-5; the D segment could be TRBD1, given 6 matching bases. CDR1 MNHEY and CDR2 SMNVEV were looked up in the germline V gene (reference sequence). The CDR3 numbers 15 residues from cysteine through phenylalanine. This entry keeps only the CDR3 DNA: 45 bases, framed from base 1. The V and J ends are trimmed by 2 bases and 1 base, leaving 11 bases between them.